A selection of T cell receptor beta chains follows, all from one sample in a study of CD8 T cells in ankylosing spondylitis. TCRdb analysed the 5' RACE reads with MiXCR anew, one entry per CDR3 protein. Counted here are fewer than 650,000 distinct CDR3 sequences, 10% to 15% occurring once; the ten biggest clones make up 6.8%. Sequencing was carried out using blood, either unsorted or a sorted T cell fraction (not recorded which). The receptors come from a male donor with ankylosing spondylitis. Both conserved end residues are part of each CDR3.

V gene	CDR3 protein
TRBV7-8	CASSTSGVQETQYF
TRBV9	CASSLWAGNYNEQFF
TRBV3-1	CASSHLKGDRANREQFF
TRBV20-1	CSAIGLLDLNEQYF
TRBV5-1	CASSLTGRDTEAFF
TRBV11-2	CASSLGGSEGTEAFF
TRBV3-1	CASSQDPGTSYEQYF
TRBV25-1	CASSETGTRWLAGGAYEQYF
TRBV5-1	CASSLEGTPFF
TRBV5-1	CASSTSGATKNIQYF
TRBV18	CASSPWTGSTMNTEAFF
TRBV27	CASSFAPRADTPTQYF
TRBV29-1	CSVPAHGELFF
TRBV5-1	CASNGGSGNTIYF
TRBV7-6	CASSSGTGFGETQYF
TRBV5-1	CASSLTGTGNGYTF
TRBV20-1	CSAIRDGNTGELFF
TRBV4-2	CASSQDIRSYNEQFF
TRBV5-1	CASSRGSGEVPSNEAFF
TRBV12-3/TRBV12-4	CASSRTDEAFF
TRBV3-1	CATADRPGGTQYF
TRBV20-1	CSARLEDRIYNEQFF
TRBV20-1	CSAIDRGNSPLHF
TRBV29-1	CSVGKGGSGYGYTF
TRBV6-1	CASSVHRGGSTNEQFF
TRBV5-1	CASSLAGAPTSGYTF
TRBV5-6	CASSRDLSSTDTQYF
TRBV19	CASSTRQDSYNEQFF
TRBV20-1	CSAEKREWETQYF
TRBV3-1	CASSPTGTANQPQHF
TRBV3-1	CASSRWTGETGELFF
TRBV5-1	CASSLGGQDQPQHF
TRBV12-3/TRBV12-4	CASSLLGPSGEKLFF
TRBV16	CASGTSGVTSYNEQFF
TRBV30	CAWSPRAYRLGANVLTF
TRBV29-1	CSVGERPTNEKLFF
TRBV9	CASSVAGDYEQYF
TRBV29-1	CSVEGRERGSSQQYF
TRBV12-3/TRBV12-4	CASSFGYDTQYF
TRBV20-1	CSARREGPDTQYF
TRBV5-1	CASSGETGRDTQYF
TRBV12-3/TRBV12-4	CASKWSANTEAFF
TRBV5-1	CASSLVVGQNEKLFF
TRBV20-1	CSARTGTGASEAFF
TRBV7-9	CASSLSLLAGDEQFF
TRBV12-3/TRBV12-4	CASSSGRSNQPQHF
TRBV10-3	CAISGPGQGDTGELFF
TRBV20-1	CSGSGLYEQYF
TRBV11-2	CASSLDIPSYGYTF
TRBV12-3/TRBV12-4	CASNPTGTSGEQFF
TRBV6-5	CASNRSPDTQYF
TRBV20-1	CSAASGAPHTGELFF
TRBV7-9	CASSLGDSYTEAFF
TRBV12-3/TRBV12-4	CASSPRDNEQFF
TRBV20-1	CSAPPTRDTEAFF
TRBV12-3/TRBV12-4	CACSKTTGGVFRGANVLTF
TRBV5-1	CASSVQGREETQYF
TRBV20-1	CSAMREMNTEAFF
TRBV20-1	CSAEDRGWINTIYF
TRBV19	CASIPPPPNTGELFF